This T cell receptor (beta chain) derives from a study of a mutant IDH1 vaccine in newly diagnosed glioma. For the study at large: There were eight vaccinations for patients, given in weeks 1, 3, 5, 7, 11, 15, 19 and 23. Patients were pretreated with radiotherapy, temozolomide, or both, mostly both. Beginning 4-6 weeks after radiotherapy alone, or with temozolomide cycles, vaccination took place.

Time point indicated: week 5, during vaccination. The content of each vaccine dose was 300 ug of mutant IDH1 20-mer peptide, and topical imiquimod accompanied it. Between the trimmed V and J ends, which lost 8 bases and 0 bases, there was a span of 10 bases. This CDR3 comprises 13 residues. The germline V gene has CDR1 SGHDN and CDR2 FVKESK. In the case of this clone: Its antigen is as yet unknown.

Findings of the study overall: Vaccine-induced immune responses occurred in approximately 93% of patients.

Method: immunoSEQ multiplex PCR; TCRdb's copy keeps in-frame clones and lacks some. The sample shows around 30,000 clones, 45% to 70% of them seen only once. The receptor was isolated from a woman aged 18 to 35 with glioma. The rearrangement joins TRBV14 to TRBJ1-2; the D is unclear. The sequencing used PBMCs, collected from a glioma patient whose treatment included an IDH1 peptide vaccine. This CDR3 is CASSAGSNYGYTF. CDR3 DNA: TGTGCCAGCTCCGCGGGCTCTAACTATGGCTACACCTTC.